This T cell receptor (beta chain) emerged from a study of tumor and adjacent non-tumor tissue in lung cancer. For the study at large: On average, productive TCRbeta reads reached about 4.17 million per sample.

A note on this clonotype: As yet, its antigen is unknown.

RNA was extracted from bulk tissue without any cell sorting. The CDR3 sequence is 15 residues long. The junction had 11 bases not matched to a gene; V was cut back by 4 bases and J by 5 bases. Three rounds of nested PCR, following a modified ARM-PCR protocol, produced the TCRbeta library. TCRdb ran MiXCR on the multiplex PCR reads and lists one entry per CDR3 protein. The table has over 110,000 distinct CDR3 sequences, approximately 70% seen once. Study findings and constraints: Patients with more diverse tumor TCRs had worse survival. Top 100 clones took a larger repertoire share in normal lung. Compared with tumor, normal lung showed significantly lower TCR diversity.

This receptor was identified in a man between 60 and 75 years old with small cell lung cancer. The rearrangement uses TRBV12-3 or TRBV12-4 and TRBJ2-7; TRBD1 agrees at 7 bases. Sequences were obtained from lung tumor tissue. CDR3 residues: CASSSGQVWDNEQYF. The DNA of the CDR3 is TGTGCCAGCAGTTCAGGACAGGTGTGGGACAACGAGCAGTACTTC.